Listed here are 30 T cell receptor beta chains from one sample, sequenced in a study of blood T cell repertoires in COVID-19. Profiled with immunoSEQ multiplex PCR; TCRdb holds only in-frame clones, not every one. The data show 200,000 to 300,000 clones, approximately 86% seen once. The specimen sequenced was peripheral blood. These receptors all stem from a man younger than 45 with active or convalescent COVID-19.

The chain combines TRBV6-5 with TRBJ1-4, with 7 bases fitting TRBD1. V was clipped by 5 bases and J by 15 bases; unmatched bases: 9. The germline gives CDR1 MNHEY, CDR2 SVGAGI. CDR3 length: 12 residues. DNA for the CDR3: TGTGCCAGCAGTACTGCCGGGACAGCCGTGTTTTTT. As protein: CASSTAGTAVFF.

This chain uses TRBV30 with TRBJ2-3; 10 positions agree with TRBD1. The CDR3 extends over 15 amino acids. Trimming at V came to 5 bases and at J to 3 bases, leaving 8 bases not matched to a gene. Germline assignment: CDR1 GTSNPN and CDR2 SVGIG (reference sequence). The chain's CDR3 is CAWEATGGRTDTQYF. In DNA form, the CDR3 reads TGTGCCTGGGAAGCGACAGGGGGCAGAACAGATACGCAGTATTTT. The whole variable domain, remainder taken from reference TRBV30 and TRBJ2-3, is SQTIHQWPATLVQPVGSPLSLECTVEGTSNPNLYWYRQAAGRGLQLLFYSVGIGQISSEVPQNLSASRPQDRQFILSSKKLLLSDSGFYLCAWEATGGRTDTQYFGPGTRLTVL.

The rearrangement joins TRBV19 to TRBJ1-5; D is uncertain. The V end lost 4 bases, the J end lost 3 bases, and 19 bases lay between the germline ends. Per the germline V gene, CDR1 is LNHDA and CDR2 is SQIVND (reference sequence). This CDR3 is 17 amino acids long. CDR3 residues: CASSTQTGGSYNQPQHF. CDR3 bases: TGTGCCAGTAGTACTCAAACGGGAGGGTCCTACAATCAGCCCCAGCATTTT. The full variable domain, in which reference TRBV19 and TRBJ1-5 provide the parts outside the CDR3, is DGGITQSPKYLFRKEGQNVTLSCEQNLNHDAMYWYRQDPGQGLRLIYYSQIVNDFQKGDIAEGYSVSREKKESFPLTVTSAQKNPTAFYLCASSTQTGGSYNQPQHFGDGTRLSIL.

The chain joins TRBV6-5 to TRBJ1-4, with 8 bases fitting TRBD1. The junction had 4 bases not matched to a gene; V was cut back by 5 bases and J by 2 bases. The germline CDR1 and CDR2 sequences are MNHEY and SVGAGI. The CDR3 extends over 15 amino acids. DNA for the CDR3: TGTGCCAGCAGTAATAACAGGGGGACTAATGAAAAACTGTTTTTT. This codes for CASSNNRGTNEKLFF.

This chain uses TRBV4-1 with TRBJ1-2; TRBD1 is a possible D gene (5 bases). The V and J ends lost 1 base and 4 bases respectively, with 10 bases between them. Looked up from germline, CDR1 is MGHRA and CDR2 is YSYEKL. This CDR3 is 14 amino acids long. Here the CDR3 DNA reads TGCGCCAGCAGCCAAGCCGACAGCCTCTATGGCTACACCTTC. Translation gives CASSQADSLYGYTF.

The chain is built from TRBV5-4 and TRBJ2-3; 14 positions match TRBD2. The CDR3 is 15 residues long. Germline CDR1 and CDR2: SGHNT and YYREEE (reference sequence). V shed 4 bases and J 4 bases; nucleotides not matched to a gene: 2. The CDR3 bases are TGTGCCAGCAGCAGGGGACTAGCGGGGGCAGATACGCAGTATTTT. This translates into CASSRGLAGADTQYF.

Comment on this clone: The sample has other DNA sequences that encode this CDR3 too. The chain couples TRBV5-6 to TRBJ1-5, with 9 nucleotides matching TRBD1. The ends lost 4 bases at V and 3 bases at J; junction bases unmatched: 5. The V gene's germline CDR1 is SGHDT and CDR2 YYEEEE. This CDR3 has 15 amino acids. CDR3 loop: CASSLTGGFNQPQHF. CDR3 coding DNA: TGTGCCAGCAGCCTAACAGGGGGCTTCAATCAGCCCCAGCATTTT.

The chain couples TRBV4-3 to TRBJ2-3, with D possibly being TRBD2 (5 bases). Per the germline V gene, CDR1 is LGHNA and CDR2 is YSLEER. V lost 3 bases to trimming and J lost 2 bases, with 12 bases between them. This CDR3 has 15 residues. CDR3 coding DNA: TGCGCCAGCAGCCAGAGGGCAACCTACACAGATACGCAGTATTTT. It encodes CASSQRATYTDTQYF.

The chain employs TRBV5-1 and TRBJ2-1, with 8 bases fitting TRBD1. Germline assignment: CDR1 SGHRS and CDR2 YFSETQ. With 0 bases clipped from V and 14 bases from J, the junction kept 7 bases outside the gene matches. The CDR3 extends over 13 amino acids. In DNA form, the CDR3 reads TGCGCCAGCAGCTTGGAGCAGGACAGGGAGGAGTTCTTC. This translates into CASSLEQDREEFF. The variable domain in full, with the rest retrieved from reference TRBV5-1 and TRBJ2-1, is KAGVTQTPRYLIKTRGQQVTLSCSPISGHRSVSWYQQTPGQGLQFLFEYFSETQRNKGNFPGRFSGRQFSNSRSEMNVSTLELGDSALYLCASSLEQDREEFFGPGTRLTVL.

CDR3 amino acids: CASSPIRDTQYF. The CDR3 nucleotides are TGTGCCAGCAGCCCTATACGAGATACGCAGTATTTT. The chain uses TRBV11-2 and TRBJ2-3; D ambiguous. CDR3 size: 12 residues. Germline V CDR1 and CDR2: SGHAT, FQNNGV. V lost 5 bases and J 5 bases, leaving 8 bases between the germline ends.

V is TRBV3-1 (or the pseudogene TRBV3-2) and J is TRBJ1-2; D call uncertain. CDR3 size: 17 residues. Germline CDR1 LGHDT, CDR2 YNNKEL (reference sequence). Between the trimmed V and J ends, which lost 0 bases and 0 bases, there was a span of 14 bases. The CDR3 loop is CASSQETLVAANYGYTF. The DNA of the CDR3 is TGTGCCAGCAGCCAAGAGACACTAGTGGCAGCTAACTATGGCTACACCTTC.

The rearrangement links TRBV20-1 to TRBJ1-1; the D is unclear. The CDR3 sequence is 11 residues long. Trimming removed 8 bases from V and 1 base from J, with 8 bases in between. Germline values: CDR1 DFQATT, CDR2 SNEGSKA (reference sequence). The CDR3 region is CSIGANTEAFF. In DNA form, the CDR3 reads TGCAGTATCGGAGCGAACACTGAAGCTTTCTTT.

This chain connects TRBV19 to TRBJ2-2, with D possibly TRBD2 on 6 matching bases. This CDR3 spans 14 amino acids. Trimming removed 6 bases at V and 6 bases at J, with 14 bases between. Germline loops: CDR1 LNHDA, CDR2 SQIVND (reference sequence). CDR3 sequence reads: CASSRDLVAGELFF. CDR3 nucleotides: TGTGCCAGTAGCCGGGACTTAGTCGCCGGGGAGCTGTTTTTT.

The CDR3 protein is CASGLRENTEAFF. The DNA for the CDR3 is TGTGCTAGTGGTCTCAGGGAGAACACTGAAGCTTTCTTT. The chain employs TRBV12-5 and TRBJ1-1; weak D call: TRBD1 (5 bases). Trimming removed 5 bases at V and 1 base at J, with 8 bases between. The CDR3 has 13 amino acids. Germline V gene sequence: CDR1 LGHNT, CDR2 FRNRAP.

The V and J genes are TRBV11-2 and TRBJ1-5; D is possibly TRBD1 (6 bases). The CDR3 covers 13 residues. The V gene's germline CDR1 is SGHAT and CDR2 FQNNGV. The ends were cut back, 5 bases at V and 6 bases at J, with 11 bases in the middle. CDR3 sequence reads: CASSLGTSQPQHF. CDR3 nucleotide sequence: TGTGCCAGCAGCCTAGGGACATCTCAGCCCCAGCATTTT.

The chain combines TRBV2 with TRBJ1-1; TRBD1 aligns across 8 bases. Germline V gene data show CDR1 as SNHLY and CDR2 as FYNNEI. The CDR3 has 15 residues. V shed 3 bases and J 5 bases; nucleotides not matched to a gene: 8. The CDR3 here is CASSDYGTGGTEAFF. Written as DNA, the CDR3 is TGTGCCAGCAGTGATTATGGTACAGGGGGTACTGAAGCTTTCTTT.

The chain employs TRBV5-5 and TRBJ2-1; no clear D. Germline lookup yields CDR1 SGHKS and CDR2 YYEKEE (reference sequence). V was cut by 1 base and J by 5 bases, with 13 bases left in between. CDR3 length: 15 amino acids. CDR3 residues: CASSLLFPVDNEQFF. The CDR3 bases are TGTGCCAGCAGCTTGCTTTTTCCCGTTGACAATGAGCAGTTCTTC.

This sequence joins TRBV7-9 and TRBJ2-1, with D perhaps TRBD2 (5 bases). The CDR3 is made up of 15 amino acids. Trimming shortened V by 5 bases and J by 5 bases, and 16 bases separated the two germline ends. The V gene's germline CDR1 is SEHNR and CDR2 FQNEAQ (reference sequence). CDR3 coding DNA: TGTGCCAGCAGCCCGAAGCGGCGGGTGCACAATGAGCAGTTCTTC. This gives the protein CASSPKRRVHNEQFF.

This clone was recorded once. CDR3 loop: CASRAGGRGKNIQYF. The CDR3, as DNA: TGCGCCAGCAGGGCCGGGGGGCGGGGCAAAAACATTCAGTACTTC. The J gene is TRBJ2-4, the V gene TRBV4-3; tentatively, D is TRBD2 (7 bases). Trimming removed 6 bases at V and 3 bases at J, with 15 bases between. CDR3 length: 15 amino acids. Germline CDR1 LGHNA, CDR2 YSLEER.

CDR3: CASSQHERTGNNEQFF. CDR3 nucleotide sequence: TGTGCCAGCAGTCAACACGAACGGACAGGGAACAATGAGCAGTTCTTC. This chain joins TRBV27 and TRBJ2-1, with 8 positions matching TRBD1. The CDR3 is 16 residues long. The junction had 11 bases not matched to a gene; V was cut back by 5 bases and J by 5 bases. CDR1 is MNHEY, CDR2 SMNVEV, per germline (reference sequence).

A note on this clone: Other DNA variants within this sample encode the same CDR3. The genes are TRBV29-1 and TRBJ2-3; 14 bases are shared with TRBD2. The CDR3 totals 14 residues. In germline, CDR1 is SQVTM, CDR2 ANQGSEA. The trim removed 6 bases at V and 3 bases at J, leaving 2 bases unmatched. CDR3 nucleotides: TGCAGCGTAGGGACTAGCGGGGGAACAGATACGCAGTATTTT. This translates into CSVGTSGGTDTQYF.

In this sample, this clone turned up a few times. An end of the junction does not agree with germline; a read error may underlie this. This chain uses TRBV2 with TRBJ1-1; tentatively, D is TRBD1 (6 bases). The CDR3 runs to 13 residues. Germline lookup yields CDR1 SNHLY and CDR2 FYNNEI. The CDR3 sequence is CASSGQKNTEAFF. For the CDR3, the DNA is TGTGCCAGCAGCGGACAGAAGAACACTGAGGCTTTCTTT.

This clone was counted once. This sequence joins TRBV30 and TRBJ2-1; 8 nucleotides match TRBD1. This CDR3 is built from 15 residues. The germline CDR1 and CDR2 sequences are GTSNPN and SVGIG (reference sequence). After removal of 1 base from V and 8 bases from J, the junction contained 10 bases not matched to a gene. The CDR3 DNA follows: TGTGCCTGGAGTGGAGAGACAGGGGCTTGGGATGAGCAGTTCTTC. Amino acids: CAWSGETGAWDEQFF.

V is TRBV9 and J is TRBJ2-1; D possibly corresponds to TRBD1 (5 bases). Between the trimmed V and J ends, which lost 0 bases and 0 bases, there was a span of 10 bases. The CDR3 runs 16 residues. CDR1 and CDR2 (germline): SGDLS, YYNGEE. The CDR3 sequence is CASSVGTIFSYNEQFF. For the CDR3, the DNA is TGTGCCAGCAGCGTAGGGACAATATTCTCCTACAATGAGCAGTTCTTC.

V usage is TRBV3-1 (or the pseudogene TRBV3-2) and J usage is TRBJ2-1; 8 bases map to TRBD2. The CDR3 has 18 residues. Germline CDR1 LGHDT, CDR2 YNNKEL (reference sequence). Trimming took 4 bases from V and 5 from J; bases not matched to a gene: 16. This CDR3 is CASSPSRGGEVYHNEQFF. The CDR3 DNA follows: TGTGCCAGCAGCCCCTCTCGGGGGGGGGAGGTCTACCACAATGAGCAGTTCTTC.

This clone was counted a few times. The chain carries TRBV6-2 or TRBV6-3 and TRBJ2-7; D possibly corresponds to TRBD1 (5 bases). Germline V gives CDR1 MNHEY, CDR2 SVGEGT. The CDR3 loop spans 11 amino acids. The germline V and J ends were trimmed by 5 bases and 9 bases, with 11 bases remaining between them. As DNA, the CDR3 is TGTGCCAGCAGTCCAGGACACACGCAGTACTTC. Its protein product is CASSPGHTQYF.

V and J are TRBV11-2 and TRBJ1-3; 11 nucleotides agree with TRBD1. The CDR3 spans 18 residues. Trimming took 0 bases from V and 4 from J; bases not matched to a gene: 8. Germline loops: CDR1 SGHAT, CDR2 FQNNGV. DNA for the CDR3: TGTGCCAGCAGCTTAGACGACCGGGACAGGGGGTCAGGAAACACCATATATTTT. Translation: CASSLDDRDRGSGNTIYF. Drawing the rest from reference TRBV11-2 and TRBJ1-3, the complete variable domain is EAGVAQSPRYKIIEKRQSVAFWCNPISGHATLYWYQQILGQGPKLLIQFQNNGVVDDSQLPKDRFSAERLKGVDSTLKIQPAKLEDSAVYLCASSLDDRDRGSGNTIYFGEGSWLTVV.

This rearrangement joins TRBV19 to TRBJ2-1, with D maybe TRBD1 (6 bases). This CDR3 has 15 residues. Germline CDR1 reads LNHDA; CDR2 reads SQIVND (reference sequence). V lost 6 bases and J 6 bases, leaving 18 bases between the germline ends. CDR3 nucleotide sequence: TGTGCCAGTAGAGTACAGGGCTATGTAGGCAATGAGCAGTTCTTC. This sequence encodes CASRVQGYVGNEQFF.

This clone was observed once. The chain is built from TRBV5-1 and TRBJ1-3; a possible D gene is TRBD1 (5 bases). Trimming removed 2 bases at V and 0 bases at J, with 12 bases between. Germline lookup yields CDR1 SGHRS and CDR2 YFSETQ. This CDR3 has 16 amino acids. This CDR3 is CASSLQATDSGNTIYF. Here the CDR3 DNA reads TGCGCCAGCAGCTTACAGGCAACTGACTCTGGAAACACCATATATTTT.

The V gene is TRBV12-5, the J gene TRBJ2-5; 10 nucleotides align to TRBD2. The V segment lost 6 bases and the J segment 2 bases; nucleotides outside the gene matches: 6. The germline V gene encodes CDR1 LGHNT and CDR2 FRNRAP. The CDR3 loop spans 15 amino acids. This CDR3 is CASGFLAGEQETQYF. The CDR3 region has the DNA TGTGCTAGTGGGTTCCTAGCGGGGGAACAAGAGACCCAGTACTTC.